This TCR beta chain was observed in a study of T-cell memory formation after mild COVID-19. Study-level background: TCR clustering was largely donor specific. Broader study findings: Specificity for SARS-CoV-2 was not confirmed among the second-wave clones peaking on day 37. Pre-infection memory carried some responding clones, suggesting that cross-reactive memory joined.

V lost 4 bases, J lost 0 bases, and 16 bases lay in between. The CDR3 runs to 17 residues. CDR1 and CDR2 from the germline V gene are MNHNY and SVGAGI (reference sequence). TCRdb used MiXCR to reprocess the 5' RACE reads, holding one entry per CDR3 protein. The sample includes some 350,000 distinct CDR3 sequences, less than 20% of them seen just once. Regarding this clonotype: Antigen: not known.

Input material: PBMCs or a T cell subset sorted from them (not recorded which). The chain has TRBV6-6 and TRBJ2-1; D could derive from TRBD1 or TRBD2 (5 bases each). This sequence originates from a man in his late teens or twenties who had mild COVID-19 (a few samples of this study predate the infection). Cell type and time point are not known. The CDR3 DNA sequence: TGTGCCAGCAGTTTGTATTTCCGGGGCGGCTCCTACAATGAGCAGTTCTTC. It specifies CASSLYFRGGSYNEQFF.